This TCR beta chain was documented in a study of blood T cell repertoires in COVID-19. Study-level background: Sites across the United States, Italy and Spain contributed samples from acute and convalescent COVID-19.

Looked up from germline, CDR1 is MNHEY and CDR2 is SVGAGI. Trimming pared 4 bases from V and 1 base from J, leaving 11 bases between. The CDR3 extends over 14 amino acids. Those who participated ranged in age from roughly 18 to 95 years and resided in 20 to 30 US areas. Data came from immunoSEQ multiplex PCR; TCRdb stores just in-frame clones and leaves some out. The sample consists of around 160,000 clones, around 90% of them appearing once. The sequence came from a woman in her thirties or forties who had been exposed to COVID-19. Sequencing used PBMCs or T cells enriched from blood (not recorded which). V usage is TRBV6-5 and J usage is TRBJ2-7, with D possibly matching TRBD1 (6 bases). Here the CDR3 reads CASSFGRGSYEQYF. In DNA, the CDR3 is TGTGCCAGCAGTTTCGGCAGGGGATCCTACGAGCAGTACTTC.